The clone carrying this TCR beta chain was seen a few times. Its antigen is unknown. A read error may be the cause here, since a much bigger clone is one base away. TCRdb analysed the reads with MiXCR anew, one entry per CDR3 protein. The sample holds roughly 5,000 distinct CDR3 sequences, around 26% seen once. This specimen comes from a study of type 1 regulatory T cells. Study-wide context: T-allo10 is an in vitro-generated, Tr1-enriched CD4 T cell product specific for alloantigen.

Germline loops: CDR1 SEHNR, CDR2 FQNEAQ (reference sequence). This CDR3 contains 13 residues. With 3 bases clipped from V and 3 bases from J, the junction kept 0 bases outside the gene matches. Findings and caveats of the study: Type 1 regulatory T cells had a more restricted TCR repertoire than non-type 1 regulatory T cells.

The TCR originated in a human donor in good health. The rearrangement joins TRBV7-9 to TRBJ1-1; 8 nucleotides align to TRBD1. Sequencing was performed on cultured type 1 regulatory T (Tr1) cells, either the whole culture or a sorted fraction (not recorded which). The CDR3 DNA is TGTGCCAGCAGCTTGACAGGGGACACTGAAGCTTTCTTT. This encodes CASSLTGDTEAFF.